This T cell receptor beta chain was recorded in a study of siplizumab effects on memory and regulatory T cells. Study-wide results and caveats: A significant reduction in alloreactive sequences traceable to unstimulated CD4+ memory cells was produced by siplizumab. Roughly 75-97% of proliferating clones (CD4+ or CD8+) could not be assigned a naive or memory phenotype.

Sequencing was performed with immunoSEQ multiplex PCR; in TCRdb, only in-frame clones are kept and a portion is missing. This table holds 50,000 to 75,000 clones, 96% found once. A word on this clone: Its antigen is as yet unknown.

Germline V gene lookup returns CDR1 MNHEY and CDR2 SMNVEV (reference sequence). There are 13 residues in the CDR3. The V end lost 3 bases, the J end lost 0 bases, and 6 bases lay between the germline ends. The TCR was taken from a human donor in good health. The sequenced sample was naive CD8+ T cells sorted from blood. The chain carries TRBV27 and TRBJ2-7, with D hard to call. The CDR3 DNA is TGTGCCAGCAGTTTGGCCCCCTCCTACGAGCAGTACTTC. Protein product: CASSLAPSYEQYF.